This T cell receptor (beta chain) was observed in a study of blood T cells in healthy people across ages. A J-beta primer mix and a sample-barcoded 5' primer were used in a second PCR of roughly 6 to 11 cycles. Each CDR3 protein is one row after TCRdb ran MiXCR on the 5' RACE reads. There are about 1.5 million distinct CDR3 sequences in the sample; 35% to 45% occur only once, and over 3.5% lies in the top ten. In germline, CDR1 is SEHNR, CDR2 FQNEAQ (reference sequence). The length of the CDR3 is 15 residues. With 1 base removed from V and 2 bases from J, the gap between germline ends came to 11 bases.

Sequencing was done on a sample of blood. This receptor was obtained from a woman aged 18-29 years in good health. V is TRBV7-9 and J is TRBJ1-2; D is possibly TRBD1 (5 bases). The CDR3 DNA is TGTGCCAGCAGCTTAGTGGGGACTGACAACTATGGCTACACCTTC. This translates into CASSLVGTDNYGYTF.